The entry below describes one TCR beta chain. The antigen is unknown. Everyone who donated was a healthy bone marrow donor. This record belongs to a study of cytomegalovirus exposure and HLA in healthy donors. Study-level findings and limits: In a later analysis, CMV-associated beta chains were mostly HLA-associated, it appeared. Another analysis was done later, and it associated approximately 18,000 TCR beta sequences with HLA alleles at 0.05 false discovery rate. Accurate predictions that matched the HLA-A and HLA-B alleles of most subjects were reportedly made from TCR beta sequences.

Germline V gene lookup returns CDR1 SGHTA and CDR2 FQGNSA. Trimming left V 5 bases short and J 10 bases short, with 8 bases between. This CDR3 contains 11 residues. PCR primers comprised 60 Vbeta and 13 Jbeta primers. Sequenced by immunoSEQ multiplex PCR; TCRdb stores in-frame clones only, minus some. The table has 150,000 to 200,000 clones, around 77% seen once; the top ten hold under 2.5%. This chain joins TRBV7-2 and TRBJ1-4; D is possibly TRBD1 (5 bases). The source material was PBMCs. The TCR comes from a man in his 60s in good health and CMV-seronegative. The CDR3 loop reads CASSPGAKLFF. The CDR3 bases are TGTGCCAGCAGCCCTGGGGCAAAACTGTTTTTT.